Listed here are 9 T cell receptor beta chains from one sample, sequenced in a study of response to subunit inactivated influenza vaccine. TCRdb reprocessed the RT-PCR reads with MiXCR, giving one entry per CDR3 protein. The table lists approximately 520,000 distinct CDR3 sequences, about 25% of them singletons. This material consisted of CD4+ T cells sorted from PBMCs, taken around 5 days after vaccination. These receptors came from a man aged 45-65 years who received an inactivated influenza vaccine.

This sequence joins TRBV10-3 and TRBJ1-1, with a weak D call TRBD1 (6 bases). Deletions cut 2 bases from V and 3 bases from J, with 13 bases between. The CDR3 contains 15 residues. The germline CDR1 and CDR2 sequences are ENHRY and SYGVKD. CDR3 sequence reads: CAISEKQGKHTEAFF. CDR3 DNA sequence: TGTGCCATCAGTGAGAAACAGGGTAAGCACACTGAAGCTTTCTTT.

This clonotype turned up a few times. Here the CDR3 reads CASSGRTGWVDTQYF. As DNA, the CDR3 is TGTGCCAGCAGTGGCCGAACGGGTTGGGTTGATACGCAGTATTTT. The J gene is TRBJ2-3, the V gene TRBV6-1; D is uncertain. Germline CDR1 and CDR2: MNHNS and SASEGT. This CDR3 is 15 amino acids long. V lost 4 bases and J 6 bases, leaving 17 bases between the germline ends.

The gene calls are TRBV12-3 or TRBV12-4 and TRBJ2-2, with no clear D. V lost 5 bases and J 0 bases, leaving 13 bases between the germline ends. The CDR3 spans 16 residues. The CDR3 nucleotides are TGTGCCAGCAGTCCAAGCGAGATATCGAACACCGGGGAGCTGTTTTTT. It encodes CASSPSEISNTGELFF.

This clonotype was detected only a few times. This rearrangement joins TRBV18 to TRBJ2-7; no firm D call. The V end was cut by 1 base, the J end by 3 bases, with 7 bases between. The CDR3 loop spans 13 amino acids. CDR1 is KGHSH and CDR2 is LQKENI in the germline V gene. CDR3 in DNA: TGTGCCAGCTCACCACGGCAGAACTACGAGCAGTACTTC. Amino acids: CASSPRQNYEQYF. The entire variable domain, with the rest obtained from reference TRBV18 and TRBJ2-7, is as follows: NAGVMQNPRHLVRRRGQEARLRCSPMKGHSHVYWYRQLPEEGLKFMVYLQKENIIDESGMPKERFSAEFPKEGPSILRIQQVVRGDSAAYFCASSPRQNYEQYFGPGTRLTVT.

This clonotype was seen at least ten times. The rearrangement links TRBV12-3 or TRBV12-4 to TRBJ1-2; the D gene is possibly TRBD1 (5 bases). The CDR3 has 13 amino acids. V shed 2 bases and J shed 8 bases, with 12 bases lying between them. The CDR3 here is CASSLIPREGYTF. For the CDR3, the DNA is TGTGCCAGCAGTTTAATCCCCAGGGAGGGCTACACCTTC.

The chain links TRBV28 to TRBJ2-7, with 7 bases aligning to TRBD2. Germline V gives CDR1 MDHEN, CDR2 SYDVKM. V shed 1 base and J 3 bases; nucleotides not matched to a gene: 15. This CDR3 has 18 residues. The CDR3 here is CASSLYPPIREVNYEQYF. CDR3 DNA: TGTGCCAGCAGTTTATACCCCCCCATACGGGAGGTAAACTACGAGCAGTACTTC. Using reference TRBV28 and TRBJ2-7 for the parts outside the CDR3, the full variable domain is DVKVTQSSRYLVKRTGEKVFLECVQDMDHENMFWYRQDPGLGLRLIYFSYDVKMKEKGDIPEGYSVSREKKERFSLILESASTNQTSMYLCASSLYPPIREVNYEQYFGPGTRLTVT.

This clonotype was detected a few times. J is TRBJ2-7 and V is TRBV11-2; D could derive from TRBD1 or TRBD2 (6 bases each). Germline V lookup: CDR1 SGHAT, CDR2 FQNNGV. The CDR3 extends over 16 amino acids. V lost 4 bases and J 4 bases, leaving 20 bases between the germline ends. The CDR3 DNA sequence: TGTGCCAGCAGCTCGATAGGGGGGACACCTAGTTACGAGCAGTACTTC. Its translation: CASSSIGGTPSYEQYF.

The table lists this clonotype with a few counts. The chain couples TRBV12-3 or TRBV12-4 to TRBJ1-1; no definite D call. This CDR3 has 13 amino acids. Trimming shortened V by 6 bases and J by 3 bases, and 11 bases separated the two germline ends. For the CDR3, the DNA is TGTGCCAGCAGCAAAGACGGGTACACTGAAGCTTTCTTT. It codes for CASSKDGYTEAFF.

The rearrangement joins TRBV5-6 to TRBJ1-4; D ambiguous. From germline, CDR1 is SGHDT and CDR2 YYEEEE. The V and J ends lost 5 bases and 8 bases respectively, with 16 bases between them. The CDR3 has 14 amino acids. CDR3 sequence: CASSFTRNGEKLFF. DNA of the CDR3: TGTGCCAGCAGTTTTACACGGAATGGCGAAAAACTGTTTTTT.